The sequence of this TCR beta chain was determined in a study of spatial heterogeneity in lung cancer. Looking at the study overall: Combinations of a unique TCR and a UMI were tallied in raw reads, and on average each appeared more than ten times.

The library protocol tagged each TCR cDNA with a unique molecular identifier. MiXCR, run by TCRdb on the 5' RACE reads, gives a single entry per CDR3 protein. The table records over 5,500 distinct CDR3 sequences, less than 15% of them present only once. General study results and limits: Expanded intratumoral alpha and beta TCR counts tracked tumor mutation counts.

This clonotype is large. What it recognizes is unknown. Time point of the sample: sample taken at primary tumor resection. Donation came from around 72 patients with untreated early-stage non-small cell lung cancer. Researchers sequenced whole RNA taken from tumor, nontumor lung or frozen PBMC without sorting. The sequence was collected from a male donor with early-stage non-small cell lung cancer. Sequenced material: lung tumor tissue, taken at surgery.

The CDR3 sequence is CASSFSGQGAHAEAFF. The CDR3 nucleotides are TGTGCCAGCAGCTTCTCGGGACAGGGGGCTCACGCTGAAGCTTTCTTT. V is TRBV7-9 and J is TRBJ1-1; TRBD1 aligns across 12 bases. J gave up 6 bases and V 3 bases, and 8 bases lay outside the gene matches. Per germline, CDR1 SEHNR and CDR2 FQNEAQ (reference sequence). The CDR3 length is 16 residues.